The next 24 T cell receptor beta chains were all read from a single sample in a study of T cell repertoires in cytomegalovirus infection (dated by TCRdb to between 2019 and 2020). Which antigens these TCRs recognize remains unknown. These reads were obtained on an Illumina HiSeq 1500. The raw public reads went through TCRdb reprocessing: fastp at Q25, MiXCR clone calling, in-frame beta chains kept. Identical CDR3 protein sequences are pooled into one entry, listed with their most common genes and DNA. The sample table lists 680,000 or so distinct CDR3 sequences, about 33% of them with a count of one. Of the sample, about 18% is held by the ten largest clones. Read against the paper, the sample's treatment or condition label means: in vitro stimulation with specific CMV peptide epitopes to enrich CMV-specific T cells. Sample: cultured PBMCs, taken from culture after CMV antigen stimulation. The receptors stem from a human donor in good health (CMV status not recorded). Some clones in this sample may be carry-over from other donors' samples.

This clonotype was picked up one time. The genes are TRBV20-1 and TRBJ1-6; D is undetermined. Per the germline V gene, CDR1 is DFQATT and CDR2 is SNEGSKA (reference sequence). There are 13 residues in the CDR3. Trimming stripped 0 bases from V and 3 bases from J, with 3 bases between. DNA for the CDR3: TGCAGTGCTAGAGAGCTCTATAATTCACCCCTCCACTTT. Amino acid sequence: CSARELYNSPLHF.

The chain links TRBV4-1 to TRBJ2-2; D uncertain. V lost 1 base to trimming and J lost 4 bases, with 7 bases between them. The germline CDR1 and CDR2 sequences are MGHRA and YSYEKL. The CDR3 contains 14 residues. As DNA, the CDR3 is TGCGCCAGCAGCCAAGCCACTCTCACCGGGGAGCTGTTTTTT. Its translation: CASSQATLTGELFF.

The rearrangement uses TRBV2 and TRBJ2-1; 7 nucleotides match TRBD1. This CDR3 region has 16 residues. J was trimmed by 2 bases and V by 7 bases; bases with no gene match: 11. Germline V gene data show CDR1 as SNHLY and CDR2 as FYNNEI. CDR3 nucleotide sequence: TGTGCCAGCATCACCCCGCGAGGGGGCGCCTACAATGAGCAGTTCTTC. Translating gives CASITPRGGAYNEQFF. Variable domain in full (rest from reference TRBV2 and TRBJ2-1): EPEVTQTPSHQVTQMGQEVILRCVPISNHLYFYWYRQILGQKVEFLVSFYNNEISEKSEIFDDQFSVERPDGSNFTLKIRSTKLEDSAMYFCASITPRGGAYNEQFFGPGTRLTVL.

This clonotype came up a few times. The J gene is TRBJ2-1, the V gene TRBV10-3, with 9 bases aligning to TRBD2. The CDR3 loop spans 15 amino acids. CDR1 and CDR2 from the germline V gene are ENHRY and SYGVKD. V lost 3 bases and J lost 6; bases outside the gene matches: 6. CDR3 sequence: CAISDLSGRINEQFF. The CDR3 nucleotides are TGTGCCATCAGTGATCTTAGCGGGAGAATCAATGAGCAGTTCTTC.

The chain is built from TRBV5-4 and TRBJ1-3, with D perhaps matching TRBD1 (5 bases). Looked up from germline, CDR1 is SGHNT and CDR2 is YYREEE (reference sequence). The CDR3 consists of 15 residues. The V end was cut by 1 base, the J end by 4 bases, with 12 bases between. This CDR3 reads CASSLTQGLGNTIYF. In nucleotides, the CDR3 is TGTGCCAGCAGCTTGACGCAGGGTCTCGGAAACACCATATATTTT.

The chain has TRBV29-1 and TRBJ2-5; D is perhaps TRBD2 (6 bases). There are 14 residues in the CDR3. Trimming pared 6 bases from V and 2 bases from J, leaving 16 bases between. CDR1 SQVTM and CDR2 ANQGSEA come from the germline V gene. The chain's CDR3 is CSVPKYRGQETQYF. CDR3 bases: TGCAGCGTCCCTAAGTATCGGGGGCAAGAGACCCAGTACTTC.

This clonotype was recorded a few times. V is TRBV30 and J is TRBJ1-6; D is ambiguous. This CDR3 contains 16 residues. V lost 2 bases and J 7 bases, leaving 18 bases between the germline ends. Germline V CDR1 and CDR2: GTSNPN, SVGIG (reference sequence). The chain's CDR3 is CAWSLGAQMSNSPLHF. DNA for the CDR3: TGTGCCTGGAGTTTGGGTGCCCAGATGTCCAATTCACCCCTCCACTTT.

This clonotype was counted between two and nine times. This chain uses TRBV5-4 with TRBJ1-2; D remains ambiguous. V was clipped by 2 bases and J by 8 bases, with 16 bases between them. In germline, CDR1 is SGHNT, CDR2 YYREEE (reference sequence). This CDR3 comprises 14 residues. CDR3 amino acids: CASSFQLWEGGYTF. CDR3 nucleotides: TGTGCCAGCAGCTTTCAGTTATGGGAAGGCGGCTACACCTTC.

Ten or more counts support this clonotype. The CDR3 coding sequence is TGTGCCAGCAGCTTATCCCTAGCGGGGACCGGGGAGCTGTTTTTT. Protein sequence: CASSLSLAGTGELFF. The chain couples TRBV7-2 to TRBJ2-2, with 9 positions matching TRBD2. Germline loops: CDR1 SGHTA, CDR2 FQGNSA. J was trimmed by 5 bases and V by 2 bases; bases with no gene match: 3. The CDR3 totals 15 residues.

This clonotype is a singleton in its sample. The rearrangement uses TRBV18 and TRBJ2-7; tentative D call: TRBD1 (6 bases). Trimming took off 6 bases at V and 2 bases at J, with 11 bases between the two ends. This CDR3 contains 13 residues. The germline V gene has CDR1 KGHSH and CDR2 LQKENI. In nucleotides, the CDR3 is TGTGCCAGCTCCAAACAGGGAACCTACGAGCAGTACTTC. This translates into CASSKQGTYEQYF.

The chain uses TRBV7-2 and TRBJ2-7, with 12 bases lining up with TRBD2. Germline V gene data show CDR1 as SGHTA and CDR2 as FQGNSA. Trimming cost V 0 bases and J 3 bases; bases outside gene matches: 6. This CDR3 spans 17 amino acids. In DNA form, the CDR3 reads TGTGCCAGCAGCTTAGCGACTAGCGGGGGCCTTAACTACGAGCAGTACTTC. Translation: CASSLATSGGLNYEQYF.

This clonotype was counted many times. This sequence joins TRBV7-2 and TRBJ1-3; D is unresolved. V was trimmed by 3 bases and J by 4 bases, leaving 10 bases between them. Germline V gene data show CDR1 as SGHTA and CDR2 as FQGNSA. There are 14 residues in the CDR3. The CDR3 DNA reads TGTGCCAGCAGCTTTTGGGCTTCAGGAAACACCATATATTTT. Protein sequence: CASSFWASGNTIYF.

Many counts were recorded for this clonotype. The chain employs TRBV7-2 and TRBJ1-5; D gene ambiguous. The germline V gene has CDR1 SGHTA and CDR2 FQGNSA. V lost 1 base to trimming and J lost 0 bases, with 10 bases between them. The CDR3 consists of 16 residues. Here the CDR3 DNA reads TGTGCCAGCAGCTTAGATGTTTGGGATAGCAATCAGCCCCAGCATTTT. This gives the protein CASSLDVWDSNQPQHF.

The chain recombines TRBV6-8 with TRBJ2-4; 10 positions match TRBD2. The CDR3 spans 17 residues. The trim removed 1 base at V and 6 bases at J, leaving 9 bases unmatched. Germline loops: CDR1 MNHGY, CDR2 SAAAGT. The CDR3 reads CASSYYPDQREGNIQYF. The CDR3 DNA is TGTGCCAGCAGTTACTACCCCGATCAGCGGGAGGGAAACATTCAGTACTTC.

This clonotype was observed a few times. This sequence joins TRBV23-1 and TRBJ2-3; D assignment may be TRBD1 or TRBD2 (5 bases each). TRBV23-1 is marked as an open reading frame, function uncertain. This CDR3 contains 17 residues. V was clipped by 1 base and J by 1 base, with 15 bases between them. DNA for the CDR3: TGCGCCAGCAGTCAATGGGTTGGGGGAGTAGGCACAGATACGCAGTATTTT. Encoded protein: CASSQWVGGVGTDTQYF.

This clonotype showed up just a few times. The chain carries TRBV12-3 or TRBV12-4 and TRBJ2-5, with 10 bases fitting TRBD1. The CDR3 contains 16 residues. The J segment lost 5 bases and the V segment lost 1 base, leaving 7 bases of the junction unmatched. CDR3 DNA: TGTGCCAGCAGTTTAGTTCTAGGGACAGGGGCCGAGACCCAGTACTTC. The encoded protein is CASSLVLGTGAETQYF.

This clonotype was seen ten or more times. CDR3 amino acids: CASSLGLAGDAETQYF. The DNA of the CDR3 is TGTGCCAGCAGCCTCGGACTAGCGGGAGATGCAGAGACCCAGTACTTC. This chain joins TRBV7-2 and TRBJ2-5; TRBD2 matches 13 bases. The V gene end was trimmed by 5 bases and the J gene end by 4 bases; junction bases not matched to a gene: 7. The CDR3 has 16 amino acids. The germline V gene has CDR1 SGHTA and CDR2 FQGNSA.

This clonotype was observed a handful of times. The rearrangement uses TRBV20-1 and TRBJ2-3; D is unclear. The CDR3 length is 15 residues. Germline lookup yields CDR1 DFQATT and CDR2 SNEGSKA (reference sequence). V lost 4 bases and J 1 base, leaving 15 bases between the germline ends. CDR3 region: CSANPIIEGTDTQYF. CDR3 nucleotides: TGCAGTGCTAACCCGATAATAGAGGGCACAGATACGCAGTATTTT.

This sequence joins TRBV15 and TRBJ2-1; D unclear. V shed 1 base and J shed 6 bases, with 10 bases lying between them. Germline V gene lookup returns CDR1 LNHNV and CDR2 YYDKDF (reference sequence). The CDR3 is 14 amino acids. The CDR3 DNA is TGTGCCACCAGCAGAGGACTGACGGGCAATGAGCAGTTCTTC. It encodes CATSRGLTGNEQFF.

The chain links TRBV7-2 to TRBJ2-3; D is undetermined. V gave up 5 bases and J gave up 6 bases, with 15 bases separating them. The CDR3 has 14 amino acids. Looked up from germline, CDR1 is SGHTA and CDR2 is FQGNSA. Here the CDR3 DNA reads TGTGCCAGCAGCCCCCCGGGTTTCGGGGATACGCAGTATTTT. Amino acids: CASSPPGFGDTQYF.

This clonotype has more than one count but fewer than ten. The rearrangement joins TRBV10-3 to TRBJ1-1; D gene ambiguous. V lost 0 bases and J 2 bases, leaving 7 bases between the germline ends. Germline lookup yields CDR1 ENHRY and CDR2 SYGVKD. The length of the CDR3 is 14 residues. In nucleotides, the CDR3 is TGTGCCATCAGTGAGTCAGGTCTTAACACTGAAGCTTTCTTT. It is translated as CAISESGLNTEAFF.

The V and J genes are TRBV28 and TRBJ1-4; no clear D. Trimming shortened V by 4 bases and J by 4 bases, and 19 bases separated the two germline ends. The CDR3 is made up of 17 amino acids. Germline V gene lookup returns CDR1 MDHEN and CDR2 SYDVKM. The CDR3 DNA follows: TGTGCCAGCAGTTCCTCGGACGGTATAAGTAATAATGAAAAACTGTTTTTT. It encodes CASSSSDGISNNEKLFF.

This clonotype is a singleton in its sample. V is TRBV7-2 and J is TRBJ2-3; weak D call: TRBD1 (5 bases). Trimming left V 3 bases short and J 0 bases short, with 7 bases between. The CDR3 spans 14 residues. CDR1 SGHTA and CDR2 FQGNSA come from the germline V gene. In nucleotides, the CDR3 is TGTGCCAGCAGCTTCCGACAGAGCACAGATACGCAGTATTTT. Residues: CASSFRQSTDTQYF.

The chain is built from TRBV19 and TRBJ1-3; D is ambiguous. Looked up from germline, CDR1 is LNHDA and CDR2 is SQIVND (reference sequence). The CDR3 loop spans 13 amino acids. V gave up 5 bases and J gave up 3 bases, with 8 bases separating them. The CDR3 sequence: CASSGAFGNTIYF. CDR3 bases: TGTGCCAGTAGTGGAGCGTTTGGAAACACCATATATTTT. Filled out from reference TRBV19 and TRBJ1-3, the complete variable domain reads DGGITQSPKYLFRKEGQNVTLSCEQNLNHDAMYWYRQDPGQGLRLIYYSQIVNDFQKGDIAEGYSVSREKKESFPLTVTSAQKNPTAFYLCASSGAFGNTIYFGEGSWLTVV.